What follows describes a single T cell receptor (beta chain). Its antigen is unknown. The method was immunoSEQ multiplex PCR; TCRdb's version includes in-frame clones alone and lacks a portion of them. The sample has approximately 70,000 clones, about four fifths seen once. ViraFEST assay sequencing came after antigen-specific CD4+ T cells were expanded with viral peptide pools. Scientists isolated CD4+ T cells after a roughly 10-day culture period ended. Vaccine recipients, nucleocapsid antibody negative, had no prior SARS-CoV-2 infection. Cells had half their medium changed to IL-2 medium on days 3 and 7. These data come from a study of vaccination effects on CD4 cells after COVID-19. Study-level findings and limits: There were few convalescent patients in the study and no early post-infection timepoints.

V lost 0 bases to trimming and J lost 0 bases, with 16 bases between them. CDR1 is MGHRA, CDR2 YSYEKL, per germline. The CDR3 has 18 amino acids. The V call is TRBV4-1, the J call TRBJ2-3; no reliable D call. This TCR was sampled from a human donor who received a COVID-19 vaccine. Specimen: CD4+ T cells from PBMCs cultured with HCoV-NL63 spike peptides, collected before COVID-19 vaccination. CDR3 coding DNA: TGCGCCAGCAGCCAAGATCCGGCAGTAAAACTTAGCACAGATACGCAGTATTTT. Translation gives CASSQDPAVKLSTDTQYF.